The 30 T cell receptor beta chains given below trace back to one sample, sequenced in a study of PD-1 blockade in mismatch repair-deficient tumors (dated by TCRdb to the late 2010s). The library relied on the immunoSEQ multiplex PCR assay. As stored in TCRdb, this immuneACCESS dataset retains in-frame rearrangements with V and J assigned. A fraction of the clones does not appear; measured against another copy, unresolved V genes explain less than half of the discrepancy, and the remainder lacks a known reason. The sample table holds over 100,000 clones, of which 60% to 85% were seen once. Clones ranked in the top ten supply 4.7% of the sample. Here the sequenced sample was peripheral blood, taken 60 weeks after starting pembrolizumab. These receptors originate from an adult with mismatch repair-deficient cancer.

The CDR3 nucleotides read TGTGCCAGCTCGCCGAACCCCGGGACCAACGAGCAGTACTTC. It translates to CASSPNPGTNEQYF. The chain combines TRBV11-2 with TRBJ2-7; either TRBD1 or TRBD2 may supply D (5 bases each). The CDR3 runs to 14 residues. Trimming cost V 8 bases and J 5 bases, with 19 bases left between them. Germline V gene data show CDR1 as SGHAT and CDR2 as FQNNGV.

This sequence joins TRBV18 and TRBJ2-1; TRBD1 matches at 7 bases. Germline loops: CDR1 KGHSH, CDR2 LQKENI. V shed 1 base and J 7 bases; nucleotides not matched to a gene: 4. The CDR3 is 14 amino acids. The DNA of the CDR3 is TGTGCCAGCTCACCACTTACAGGGGAAAATGAGCAGTTCTTC. The encoded protein is CASSPLTGENEQFF.

The CDR3 region has the DNA TGTGCCAGCAGAAACTCCGGGACAGGGAGTCAGCCCCAGCATTTT. This translates into CASRNSGTGSQPQHF. V gene TRBV6-1 combines with J gene TRBJ1-5, with TRBD1 matching 9 bases. Per germline, CDR1 MNHNS and CDR2 SASEGT. Trimming cost V 6 bases and J 6 bases; bases outside gene matches: 9. The CDR3 is made up of 15 amino acids.

The gene calls are TRBV12-5 and TRBJ2-2; a possible D gene is TRBD2 (5 bases). The V gene lost 3 bases and the J gene lost 1 base, with 9 bases spanning the gap. Germline V gene data show CDR1 as LGHNT and CDR2 as FRNRAP. This CDR3 contains 15 residues. CDR3 loop: CASGFSGKNTGELFF. The CDR3 region has the DNA TGTGCTAGTGGTTTTTCCGGGAAGAACACCGGGGAGCTGTTTTTT.

The rearrangement joins TRBV18 to TRBJ1-4; D perhaps matches TRBD1 (5 bases). The V gene lost 2 bases and the J gene lost 6 bases, with 7 bases spanning the gap. The CDR3 length is 13 residues. Germline V gene lookup returns CDR1 KGHSH and CDR2 LQKENI. This CDR3 is CASSPRGDEKLFF. Written as DNA, the CDR3 is TGTGCCAGCTCACCAAGGGGCGATGAAAAACTGTTTTTT.

This chain uses TRBV30 with TRBJ1-2, with D possibly matching TRBD1 (5 bases). V lost 3 bases to trimming and J lost 8 bases, with 16 bases between them. The germline V gene has CDR1 GTSNPN and CDR2 SVGIG (reference sequence). The CDR3 length is 13 residues. As DNA, the CDR3 is TGTGCCTGGAGGGGGGGGGATTTGACAGGCTACACCTTC. This sequence encodes CAWRGGDLTGYTF. Using reference TRBV30 and TRBJ1-2 for the parts outside the CDR3, the full variable domain is SQTIHQWPATLVQPVGSPLSLECTVEGTSNPNLYWYRQAAGRGLQLLFYSVGIGQISSEVPQNLSASRPQDRQFILSSKKLLLSDSGFYLCAWRGGDLTGYTFGSGTRLTVV.

V gene TRBV5-4 combines with J gene TRBJ1-3; 9 bases line up with TRBD1. The CDR3 totals 15 residues. Germline values: CDR1 SGHNT, CDR2 YYREEE (reference sequence). V dropped 3 bases and J dropped 2; count of bases not matched to a gene: 3. In DNA, the CDR3 is TGTGCCAGCAGCTGGACAGGGGCTCCTGGAAACACCATATATTTT. This encodes CASSWTGAPGNTIYF.

The sample holds one count of this clone. This chain uses TRBV10-3 with TRBJ2-2; 7 nucleotides line up with TRBD2. Trimming removed 3 bases from V and 5 bases from J; junction bases left unmatched: 0. The germline V gene encodes CDR1 ENHRY and CDR2 SYGVKD. The CDR3 contains 13 residues. The CDR3 region is CAISDGGTGELFF. In DNA, the CDR3 is TGTGCCATCAGTGACGGGGGGACCGGGGAGCTGTTTTTT.

This clone rates as medium-sized (0.01 to 0.1%). The rearrangement links TRBV4-3 to TRBJ2-1; possible D gene TRBD2, 5 bases. Germline CDR1 is LGHNA and CDR2 is YSLEER. V lost 0 bases to trimming and J lost 8 bases, with 14 bases between them. This CDR3 spans 15 amino acids. The CDR3 is CASSQESEASYEQFF. CDR3 bases: TGCGCCAGCAGCCAAGAATCCGAAGCTAGCTATGAGCAGTTCTTC.

The V gene is TRBV10-3, the J gene TRBJ2-4; 9 bases match TRBD1. The V gene end was trimmed by 5 bases and the J gene end by 8 bases; junction bases not matched to a gene: 13. Looked up from germline, CDR1 is ENHRY and CDR2 is SYGVKD. The CDR3 runs 16 residues. The CDR3 DNA sequence: TGTGCCATCAGTACCGGACAGGGGATAGAGGGGGACATTCAGTACTTC. It is translated as CAISTGQGIEGDIQYF.

This CDR3 is CASSLYTEAFF. The DNA of the CDR3 is TGTGCCAGTAGTCTCTACACTGAAGCTTTCTTT. The genes are TRBV19 and TRBJ1-1; D remains ambiguous. Germline loops: CDR1 LNHDA, CDR2 SQIVND (reference sequence). Trimming left V 5 bases short and J 3 bases short, with 4 bases between. CDR3 length: 11 amino acids.

About this clone: The junction and the germline gene differ at one end; a read error may be behind it. V and J are TRBV7-2 and TRBJ2-7, with TRBD2 matching 11 bases. Per the germline V gene, CDR1 is SGHTA and CDR2 is FQGNSA. The CDR3 has 14 amino acids. The DNA of the CDR3 is TGTGCCAGCAGTCCACTAGCGGGAGAATACGGGCAGTACTTC. Residues: CASSPLAGEYGQYF.

The rearrangement uses TRBV7-9 and TRBJ2-7; D remains unclear. V lost 5 bases and J lost 6, with 14 bases in between. Germline V CDR1 and CDR2: SEHNR, FQNEAQ (reference sequence). This CDR3 is 13 amino acids long. The CDR3 region has the DNA TGTGCCAGCAGCCCCCGAGAAGTGGGCGAGCAGTACTTC. Encoded protein: CASSPREVGEQYF.

The chain couples TRBV14 to TRBJ2-3, with a weak D call TRBD1 (6 bases). Germline loops: CDR1 SGHDN, CDR2 FVKESK. This CDR3 has 15 residues. V dropped 0 bases and J dropped 2 bases, with 9 bases sitting between them. CDR3 region: CASSQDTGFTDTQYF. The CDR3 DNA is TGTGCCAGCAGCCAAGACACAGGGTTCACAGATACGCAGTATTTT.

This clone was detected a few times. The V gene is TRBV5-1, the J gene TRBJ1-5; D uncertain. V dropped 0 bases and J dropped 0 bases, with 4 bases sitting between them. Germline V gene sequence: CDR1 SGHRS, CDR2 YFSETQ. The CDR3 spans 14 residues. CDR3 DNA: TGCGCCAGCAGCTTGGACTATAGCAATCAGCCCCAGCATTTT. Encoded protein: CASSLDYSNQPQHF. The full variable domain, in which reference TRBV5-1 and TRBJ1-5 provide the parts outside the CDR3, is KAGVTQTPRYLIKTRGQQVTLSCSPISGHRSVSWYQQTPGQGLQFLFEYFSETQRNKGNFPGRFSGRQFSNSRSEMNVSTLELGDSALYLCASSLDYSNQPQHFGDGTRLSIL.

The rearrangement uses TRBV5-8 and TRBJ1-5; D may be TRBD1 (5 bases). Trimming removed 2 bases from V and 7 bases from J, with 13 bases in between. In germline, CDR1 is SGHTS, CDR2 YDEGEE. CDR3 length: 14 residues. CDR3: CASSFTRVGQPQHF. The DNA of the CDR3 is TGTGCCAGCAGCTTCACCAGGGTGGGACAGCCCCAGCATTTT.

The CDR3 DNA reads as TGTGCCAGCAGCCACACCGAAAGACAGGGGAATGAGCAGTTCTTC. Translation: CASSHTERQGNEQFF. This chain connects TRBV7-9 to TRBJ2-1; 8 positions agree with TRBD1. Germline CDR1 reads SEHNR; CDR2 reads FQNEAQ (reference sequence). This CDR3 is 15 amino acids long. Germline trimming cut 5 bases from V and 7 bases from J; bases unmatched to any gene: 10. The full variable domain, completed using reference TRBV7-9 and TRBJ2-1, is DTGVSQNPRHKITKRGQNVTFRCDPISEHNRLYWYRQTLGQGPEFLTYFQNEAQLEKSRLLSDRFSAERPKGSFSTLEIQRTEQGDSAMYLCASSHTERQGNEQFFGPGTRLTVL.

This clone appeared a few times. The chain uses TRBV2 and TRBJ2-7; no clear D gene. Germline CDR1 is SNHLY and CDR2 is FYNNEI. The CDR3 runs to 13 residues. V shed 3 bases and J shed 6 bases, with 12 bases lying between them. The CDR3 region has the DNA TGTGCCAGCAGTGATTGGACGGTGGCCGAGCAGTACTTC. Its protein is CASSDWTVAEQYF.

V and J are TRBV6-5 and TRBJ2-5; D assignment may be TRBD1 or TRBD2 (5 bases each). TRBJ2-7 matches the DNA end more closely, so the J call is doubtful. CDR1 MNHEY and CDR2 SVGAGI come from the germline V gene. This CDR3 region has 15 residues. CDR3 sequence reads: CASRKGTQSSYEQYF. In DNA form, the CDR3 reads TGTGCCAGCAGAAAGGGGACGCAGAGCTCCTACGAGCAGTACTTC.

V usage is TRBV4-1 and J usage is TRBJ2-1; weak D call: TRBD2 (6 bases). Germline V gene sequence: CDR1 MGHRA, CDR2 YSYEKL. The V gene lost 0 bases and the J gene lost 5 bases, with 14 bases spanning the gap. The CDR3 has 16 residues. The CDR3 region has the DNA TGCGCCAGCAGCCAAGATAGAGCGGGCGGTGACAATGAGCAGTTCTTC. Amino acids: CASSQDRAGGDNEQFF.

This chain uses TRBV7-2 with TRBJ2-3, with 15 bases fitting TRBD2. The trim removed 1 base at V and 5 bases at J, leaving 4 bases unmatched. The germline V gene has CDR1 SGHTA and CDR2 FQGNSA. The CDR3 contains 17 residues. As DNA, the CDR3 is TGTGCCAGCAGCTTAGGAGGGGGACTAGCGGGAGGAGATACGCAGTATTTT. Protein sequence: CASSLGGGLAGGDTQYF.

There are a few counts of this clone. The chain joins TRBV7-9 to TRBJ1-3; D gene ambiguous. Trimming shortened V by 4 bases and J by 3 bases, and 7 bases separated the two germline ends. The CDR3 runs to 13 residues. Per germline, CDR1 SEHNR and CDR2 FQNEAQ (reference sequence). DNA for the CDR3: TGTGCCAGCAGCTCAGGACTTGGAAACACCATATATTTT. Translation gives CASSSGLGNTIYF.

This chain joins TRBV6-1 and TRBJ2-1, with TRBD2 as a possible D gene (7 bases). Per the germline V gene, CDR1 is MNHNS and CDR2 is SASEGT. CDR3 size: 18 residues. V dropped 4 bases and J dropped 0 bases, with 19 bases sitting between them. The DNA of the CDR3 is TGTGCCAGCAGTGGGGGGAGGGGGGGCAAGAGCTCCTACAATGAGCAGTTCTTC. This sequence encodes CASSGGRGGKSSYNEQFF.

The chain uses TRBV7-9 and TRBJ1-3, with D uncertain. Germline CDR1 is SEHNR and CDR2 is FQNEAQ (reference sequence). The CDR3 is 13 residues long. Deletions cut 1 base from V and 0 bases from J, with 1 base between. The chain's CDR3 is CASSLVSGNTIYF. The CDR3 region has the DNA TGTGCCAGCAGCTTAGTCTCTGGAAACACCATATATTTT.

The count of this clone is one. CDR3 amino acids: CASSLSPGNLEQFF. CDR3 nucleotide sequence: TGTGCCAGCAGTTTATCGCCAGGGAATCTTGAGCAGTTCTTC. The chain recombines TRBV27 with TRBJ2-1; D is perhaps TRBD1 (5 bases). CDR1 and CDR2 (germline): MNHEY, SMNVEV (reference sequence). The CDR3 loop spans 14 amino acids. The ends were cut back, 0 bases at V and 9 bases at J, with 12 bases in the middle.

The chain joins TRBV10-1 to TRBJ2-7; D remains unclear. The CDR3 is 14 amino acids. V shed 3 bases and J shed 2 bases, with 11 bases lying between them. The germline CDR1 and CDR2 sequences are WNHNN and SYGVQD (reference sequence). The CDR3 sequence is CASSDPDGPYEQYF. The CDR3 region has the DNA TGCGCCAGCAGTGATCCCGACGGACCCTACGAGCAGTACTTC.

The V call is TRBV11-1, the J call TRBJ2-7, with D possibly being TRBD1 or TRBD2 (5 bases each). Germline V lookup: CDR1 SGHAT, CDR2 FQDESV (reference sequence). The CDR3 has 14 amino acids. Trimming left V 1 base short and J 2 bases short, with 9 bases between. In nucleotides, the CDR3 is TGTGCCAGCAGCTTAGAAAGAGGGGCCTACGAGCAGTACTTC. As protein: CASSLERGAYEQYF.

In its sample, this clone was seen once. The CDR3 loop is CASSPRLAGARNVDTQYF. In DNA, the CDR3 is TGTGCCAGCAGCCCGCGACTAGCGGGAGCTCGAAATGTGGATACGCAGTATTTT. This chain uses TRBV9 with TRBJ2-3, with 12 bases aligning to TRBD2. V shed 4 bases, J shed 6 bases, and the junction held 15 bases outside the gene matches. The CDR3 is made up of 18 amino acids. Germline CDR1 is SGDLS and CDR2 is YYNGEE.

This clone was observed a few times. This rearrangement joins TRBV2 to TRBJ1-2; 8 bases are shared with TRBD1. This CDR3 has 12 amino acids. Germline values: CDR1 SNHLY, CDR2 FYNNEI. Germline trimming cut 8 bases from V and 3 bases from J; bases unmatched to any gene: 2. The CDR3 spells CASLGQDYGYTF. CDR3 sequence (DNA): TGTGCCAGCCTGGGACAGGACTATGGCTACACCTTC.

This chain uses TRBV4-2 with TRBJ2-1; TRBD1 matches 10 bases. Germline V gene data show CDR1 as LGHNA and CDR2 as YNFKEQ. This CDR3 is 17 amino acids long. Trimming cost V 3 bases and J 8 bases; bases outside gene matches: 13. The CDR3 DNA follows: TGTGCCAGCAGCCACCAACCGGGACAGGGGTCAGGGGATGAGCAGTTCTTC. Protein sequence: CASSHQPGQGSGDEQFF.